One and the same sample provided the 6 T cell receptor beta chains below, sequenced in a study of blood T cell dynamics during melanoma immunotherapy. The time point here: pre-treatment baseline. Clones were read by immunoSEQ multiplex PCR, and TCRdb kept only the in-frame ones, dropping some. The sample shows 9,100 or so clones, about 86% of them seen only once. Sample: blood, taken from a patient treated with checkpoint blockade. The receptors were sampled from a human donor with melanoma.

This clone was observed a single time. The V and J genes are TRBV6-1 and TRBJ1-2; the D gene is possibly TRBD1 (5 bases). Between the trimmed V and J ends, which lost 8 bases and 8 bases, there was a span of 15 bases. This CDR3 comprises 12 residues. Germline values: CDR1 MNHNS, CDR2 SASEGT. CDR3 amino acids: CASGGGKEGYTF. In DNA form, the CDR3 reads TGTGCCAGCGGGGGAGGGAAGGAAGGCTACACCTTC.

As concerns this clone: Compared with germline, one end of the junction differs, possibly owing to a read error. The chain couples TRBV27 to TRBJ2-2, with D possibly TRBD2 on 5 matching bases. Per the germline V gene, CDR1 is MNHEY and CDR2 is SMNVEV (reference sequence). This CDR3 has 14 amino acids. The CDR3 bases are TGTGCCAGCAGCCTTTTGTTGGGGTACGGGGAGCCGTTTTTT. Residues: CASSLLLGYGEPFF.

The rearrangement uses TRBV28 and TRBJ2-7; D possibly corresponds to TRBD2 (7 bases). V was cut by 7 bases and J by 2 bases, with 18 bases left in between. The CDR3 covers 15 residues. Per germline, CDR1 MDHEN and CDR2 SYDVKM. The CDR3, as DNA: TGTGCCAGCACCCGAGGGGGAGGGGCTCCCTACGAGCAGTACTTC. Amino acid sequence: CASTRGGGAPYEQYF.

V and J are TRBV5-6 and TRBJ2-3; D is ambiguous. V was clipped by 4 bases and J by 4 bases, with 13 bases between them. There are 14 residues in the CDR3. CDR1 and CDR2 (germline): SGHDT, YYEEEE. In DNA form, the CDR3 reads TGTGCCAGCAGCCTGATAAGGGCCCCAGATACGCAGTATTTT. Translating it yields CASSLIRAPDTQYF.

J is TRBJ1-1 and V is TRBV18; tentatively, D is TRBD1 (5 bases). Germline V CDR1 and CDR2: KGHSH, LQKENI. Trimming shortened V by 1 base and J by 6 bases, and 12 bases separated the two germline ends. This CDR3 region has 14 residues. The CDR3 spells CASSPLRGEAEAFF. The DNA for the CDR3 is TGTGCCAGCTCACCACTTCGGGGCGAGGCTGAAGCTTTCTTT. Looking up the rest from reference TRBV18 and TRBJ1-1 gives the full variable domain: NAGVMQNPRHLVRRRGQEARLRCSPMKGHSHVYWYRQLPEEGLKFMVYLQKENIIDESGMPKERFSAEFPKEGPSILRIQQVVRGDSAAYFCASSPLRGEAEAFFGQGTRLTVV.

This clone was seen a few times. The V and J genes are TRBV5-1 and TRBJ2-2; TRBD1 might be the D (6 bases). Germline loops: CDR1 SGHRS, CDR2 YFSETQ. Trimming removed 0 bases from V and 6 bases from J, with 12 bases in between. The CDR3 covers 15 residues. For the CDR3, the DNA is TGCGCCAGCAGCTTGGCGTCAGGGGACGCCGGGGAGCTGTTTTTT. Amino acid sequence: CASSLASGDAGELFF.